This T cell receptor (beta chain) derives from a study of blood T cell repertoires in COVID-19. This CDR3 comprises 16 residues. With 6 bases removed from V and 4 bases from J, the gap between germline ends came to 19 bases. Germline V gene data show CDR1 as MNHNY and CDR2 as SVGAGI (reference sequence). Sequencing was performed with immunoSEQ multiplex PCR; in TCRdb, only in-frame clones are kept and a portion is missing. The sample gives fewer than 70,000 clones, 79% of which show up once; approximately 3% is in the top ten. The sequenced sample consisted of peripheral blood. The sequence derives from a man aged 55 to 70 with acute or convalescent COVID-19. The chain couples TRBV6-6 to TRBJ2-1; D is ambiguous. The CDR3 nucleotides read TGTGCCAGCAGAACTGGTCTTTCGGAGATTTACAATGAGCAGTTCTTC. The encoded protein is CASRTGLSEIYNEQFF.